A single sample gave rise to the 32 T cell receptor beta chains below, sequenced in a study of cytomegalovirus exposure and HLA in healthy donors (dated by TCRdb to the late 2010s). The library was built by means of the immunoSEQ multiplex PCR assay. The multiplex PCR relied on a mix of 60 forward primers for TCR Vbeta segments and 13 reverse primers for TCR Jbeta segments. TCRdb carries this immuneACCESS record with in-frame sequences only. Its versions omit some clonotypes, under half of them owing to an unresolved V gene in the studies checked, with the rest unexplained. The sample's records list about 42,000 clones. Of the sample, approximately 1.3% is held by the ten largest clones. Sample: PBMCs. The receptors stem from a young man in good health and CMV-seronegative.

The gene calls are TRBV6-5 and TRBJ1-2; D unclear. Trimming stripped 0 bases from V and 4 bases from J, with 15 bases between. CDR3 length: 16 residues. Germline assignment: CDR1 MNHEY and CDR2 SVGAGI. The DNA of the CDR3 is TGTGCCAGCAGTTACTCGACTATTGGAGATTTCTATGGCTACACCTTC. Its translation: CASSYSTIGDFYGYTF.

The chain combines TRBV29-1 with TRBJ2-2, with 10 bases that match TRBD1. The CDR3 runs 14 residues. J gave up 3 bases and V 7 bases, and 5 bases lay outside the gene matches. The germline V gene has CDR1 SQVTM and CDR2 ANQGSEA. The CDR3 DNA follows: TGCAGCGCTACGACAGGGGGCGACACCGGGGAGCTGTTTTTT. Protein sequence: CSATTGGDTGELFF.

The rearrangement uses TRBV4-3 and TRBJ2-1, with D possibly being TRBD2 (5 bases). Between the trimmed V and J ends, which lost 0 bases and 1 base, there was a span of 10 bases. From germline, CDR1 is LGHNA and CDR2 YSLEER. The CDR3 runs 16 residues. The DNA for the CDR3 is TGCGCCAGCAGCCAAGACGGGATGCCATCCTACAATGAGCAGTTCTTC. Its translation: CASSQDGMPSYNEQFF.

This chain connects TRBV5-8 to TRBJ1-5, with 7 bases identical to TRBD1. CDR3 length equals 20 residues. Germline V gives CDR1 SGHTS, CDR2 YDEGEE. Trimming took 0 bases from V and 1 from J; bases not matched to a gene: 16. CDR3 in DNA: TGTGCCAGCAGCTTGGCTACTTGGGACAGTATGTCGAGGAGCAATCAGCCCCAGCATTTT. It specifies CASSLATWDSMSRSNQPQHF. The full variable domain, its missing parts supplied by reference TRBV5-8 and TRBJ1-5, is EAGVTQSPTHLIKTRGQQATLRCSPISGHTSVYWYQQALGLGLQFLLWYDEGEERNRGNFPPRFSGRQFPNYSSELNVNALELEDSALYLCASSLATWDSMSRSNQPQHFGDGTRLSIL.

J is TRBJ1-1 and V is TRBV9; tentative D call: TRBD1 (5 bases). Trimming took 4 bases from V and 2 from J, leaving 18 bases between them. This CDR3 has 16 residues. Germline-derived CDR1 and CDR2 are SGDLS and YYNGEE. This CDR3 reads CASSFIGREHNTEAFF. The CDR3 DNA is TGTGCCAGCAGCTTCATTGGCAGGGAACACAACACTGAAGCTTTCTTT.

The chain uses TRBV4-2 and TRBJ2-7; 10 nucleotides agree with TRBD2. Germline V gives CDR1 LGHNA, CDR2 YNFKEQ. The V gene end was trimmed by 4 bases and the J gene end by 2 bases; junction bases not matched to a gene: 8. The CDR3 loop spans 16 amino acids. The CDR3 DNA follows: TGTGCCAGCAGCCGAGGACTAGCGGAAGAGCCCTACGAGCAGTACTTC. Translated, it gives CASSRGLAEEPYEQYF.

CDR3 residues: CASSLAPGGFYGYTF. CDR3 bases: TGTGCCAGCAGCTTAGCCCCAGGGGGCTTCTATGGCTACACCTTC. The chain links TRBV7-2 to TRBJ1-2, with TRBD1 identical over 8 bases. CDR3 length: 15 amino acids. The V and J ends lost 0 bases and 4 bases, in that order; junction bases with no gene match: 4. The germline V gene encodes CDR1 SGHTA and CDR2 FQGNSA.

The rearrangement uses TRBV6-1 and TRBJ2-7, with no clear D. This CDR3 has 14 amino acids. Germline V gives CDR1 MNHNS, CDR2 SASEGT. The V gene lost 0 bases and the J gene lost 2 bases, with 8 bases spanning the gap. CDR3 bases: TGTGCCAGCAGTGAAGCATTAGGAGCCTACGAGCAGTACTTC. This sequence encodes CASSEALGAYEQYF.

The gene calls are TRBV19 and TRBJ2-5; TRBD2 is a possible D gene (6 bases). The germline V gene has CDR1 LNHDA and CDR2 SQIVND (reference sequence). This CDR3 contains 13 residues. With 7 bases removed from V and 1 base from J, the gap between germline ends came to 10 bases. The CDR3 loop is CASNGGGQETQYF. The DNA of the CDR3 is TGTGCCAGTAATGGGGGAGGCCAAGAGACCCAGTACTTC.

The rearrangement joins TRBV11-2 to TRBJ1-1; no clear D gene. This CDR3 comprises 13 residues. Germline-derived CDR1 and CDR2 are SGHAT and FQNNGV. V was shortened by 3 bases and J by 1 base, with 6 bases between the two germline ends. Here the CDR3 reads CASSLKRNTEAFF. The CDR3 DNA follows: TGTGCCAGCAGCTTGAAGAGGAACACTGAAGCTTTCTTT.

V is TRBV6-1 and J is TRBJ1-6, with 8 bases aligning to TRBD1. This CDR3 comprises 15 residues. Germline CDR1 is MNHNS and CDR2 is SASEGT. Germline trimming cut 6 bases from V and 9 bases from J; bases unmatched to any gene: 10. CDR3 DNA sequence: TGTGCCAGCAGCGAACCGGGACAGGCCGGTTCACCCCTCCACTTT. The encoded protein is CASSEPGQAGSPLHF.

This chain connects TRBV30 to TRBJ1-2; 8 positions agree with TRBD1. Germline V CDR1 and CDR2: GTSNPN, SVGIG (reference sequence). This CDR3 spans 13 amino acids. V shed 3 bases, J shed 2 bases, and the junction held 2 bases outside the gene matches. The CDR3 DNA follows: TGTGCCTGGAGCGGACAGGGAAACTATGGCTACACCTTC. It specifies CAWSGQGNYGYTF.

CDR3 residues: CASSFTLGAFF. For the CDR3, the DNA is TGTGCCAGCAGTTTCACCCTCGGGGCTTTCTTT. V is TRBV28 and J is TRBJ1-1, with D uncertain. The length of the CDR3 is 11 residues. Germline CDR1 reads MDHEN; CDR2 reads SYDVKM. Trimming took 3 bases from V and 11 from J, leaving 10 bases between them.

CDR3 residues: CASSLASHEQYF. CDR3 coding DNA: TGTGCCAGCAGCTTAGCGAGTCACGAGCAGTACTTC. The chain employs TRBV7-9 and TRBJ2-7, with no clear D. V was pared by 0 bases and J by 5 bases, with 5 bases between. The CDR3 contains 12 residues. Germline-derived CDR1 and CDR2 are SEHNR and FQNEAQ (reference sequence).

The rearrangement uses TRBV4-1 and TRBJ2-7, with 13 nucleotides matching TRBD2. The V segment lost 5 bases and the J segment 8 bases; nucleotides outside the gene matches: 12. CDR1 and CDR2 (germline): MGHRA, YSYEKL. The CDR3 has 16 residues. In DNA form, the CDR3 reads TGCGCCAGCAGCGCGCAAACTAGCGGGAGGGATATAAAGCAGTACTTC. Protein: CASSAQTSGRDIKQYF.

The chain uses TRBV7-3 and TRBJ2-3, with 12 nucleotides matching TRBD2. Germline values: CDR1 SGHTA, CDR2 FQGTGA. With 5 bases clipped from V and 4 bases from J, the junction kept 4 bases outside the gene matches. This CDR3 has 15 residues. The DNA for the CDR3 is TGTGCCAGCAGCATCGGGACTAGCGGGTCAGATACGCAGTATTTT. Amino acids: CASSIGTSGSDTQYF.

This chain connects TRBV30 to TRBJ1-2; D ambiguous. Germline CDR1 GTSNPN, CDR2 SVGIG (reference sequence). Trimming pared 3 bases from V and 4 bases from J, leaving 9 bases between. The CDR3 is made up of 12 amino acids. The CDR3 loop is CAWRADIYGYTF. For the CDR3, the DNA is TGTGCCTGGAGGGCGGATATCTATGGCTACACCTTC.

V usage is TRBV6-5 and J usage is TRBJ2-7, with D possibly TRBD2 on 6 matching bases. The CDR3 spans 16 residues. Germline CDR1 reads MNHEY; CDR2 reads SVGAGI. V dropped 4 bases and J dropped 0 bases, with 16 bases sitting between them. CDR3 sequence: CASSFSTGTFSYEQYF. CDR3 nucleotide sequence: TGTGCCAGCAGTTTCAGTACCGGGACTTTCTCCTACGAGCAGTACTTC.

The chain uses TRBV6-1 and TRBJ1-2; 11 nucleotides line up with TRBD1. Germline V lookup: CDR1 MNHNS, CDR2 SASEGT. The CDR3 consists of 16 residues. Germline trimming cut 2 bases from V and 3 bases from J; bases unmatched to any gene: 5. The CDR3 bases are TGTGCCAGCAGTGAAACGAGGACAGGGGGCGACTATGGCTACACCTTC. Translated: CASSETRTGGDYGYTF.

This rearrangement joins TRBV6-5 to TRBJ1-2, with 7 bases aligning to TRBD1. From germline, CDR1 is MNHEY and CDR2 SVGAGI. V lost 6 bases, J lost 6 bases, and 10 bases stayed unmatched. The CDR3 has 14 amino acids. The chain's CDR3 is CASSGDRFQHGYTF. The CDR3 coding sequence is TGTGCCAGCAGCGGGGACAGATTTCAACATGGCTACACCTTC.

This chain joins TRBV7-2 and TRBJ1-5; D is undetermined. Germline CDR1 SGHTA, CDR2 FQGNSA. V lost 1 base to trimming and J lost 4 bases, with 11 bases between them. There are 15 residues in the CDR3. The CDR3 is CASSLGELTNQPQHF. CDR3 coding DNA: TGTGCCAGCAGCTTAGGAGAACTAACAAATCAGCCCCAGCATTTT. The complete variable domain, with remaining parts taken from reference TRBV7-2 and TRBJ1-5, reads GAGVSQSPSNKVTEKGKDVELRCDPISGHTALYWYRQSLGQGLEFLIYFQGNSAPDKSGLPSDRFSAERTGGSVSTLTIQRTQQEDSAVYLCASSLGELTNQPQHFGDGTRLSIL.

V usage is TRBV20-1 and J usage is TRBJ2-7; D remains unclear. V was cut by 2 bases and J by 3 bases, with 5 bases left in between. The CDR3 consists of 11 residues. Per germline, CDR1 DFQATT and CDR2 SNEGSKA (reference sequence). In nucleotides, the CDR3 is TGCAGTGCTAGACAGAACTACGAGCAGTACTTC. It codes for CSARQNYEQYF.

The V gene is TRBV27, the J gene TRBJ2-1, with 8 bases aligning to TRBD1. CDR1 is MNHEY, CDR2 SMNVEV, per germline (reference sequence). The CDR3 has 15 amino acids. J gave up 1 base and V 4 bases, and 3 bases lay outside the gene matches. CDR3 coding DNA: TGTGCCAGCAGTTACGACAGGGGTTCCTACAATGAGCAGTTCTTC. Its protein is CASSYDRGSYNEQFF.

CDR3 residues: CASSNQADTQYF. CDR3 nucleotides: TGTGCCAGCTCTAACCAAGCTGATACGCAGTATTTT. This rearrangement joins TRBV18 to TRBJ2-3; D is ambiguous. The V and J ends lost 6 bases and 6 bases respectively, with 10 bases between them. The CDR3 is 12 amino acids. Germline CDR1 and CDR2: KGHSH and LQKENI.

As DNA, the CDR3 is TGCAGCGTTGACCGGGAGAACACTGAAGCTTTCTTT. As protein: CSVDRENTEAFF. J is TRBJ1-1 and V is TRBV29-1; D is uncertain. Trimming took off 3 bases at V and 1 base at J, with 6 bases between the two ends. This CDR3 is built from 12 residues. From germline, CDR1 is SQVTM and CDR2 ANQGSEA.

This chain joins TRBV11-1 and TRBJ2-7, with 13 bases identical to TRBD2. Germline V CDR1 and CDR2: SGHAT, FQDESV (reference sequence). V lost 4 bases to trimming and J lost 4 bases; unmatched junction nucleotides: 4. The CDR3 consists of 15 residues. The CDR3 nucleotides are TGTGCCAGCAGCTCACTAGCGGGAGGGCCTTACGAGCAGTACTTC. It codes for CASSSLAGGPYEQYF.

This rearrangement joins TRBV5-1 to TRBJ2-1; 8 positions agree with TRBD2. Germline values: CDR1 SGHRS, CDR2 YFSETQ. CDR3 size: 16 residues. Trimming at V came to 4 bases and at J to 1 base, leaving 7 bases not matched to a gene. CDR3 sequence reads: CASSVRLALSYNEQFF. DNA of the CDR3: TGCGCCAGCAGCGTTCGACTAGCGCTATCCTACAATGAGCAGTTCTTC.

The chain couples TRBV19 to TRBJ1-1; D is unclear. The CDR3 is 14 residues long. Germline V gene sequence: CDR1 LNHDA, CDR2 SQIVND (reference sequence). Trimming pared 6 bases from V and 1 base from J, leaving 12 bases between. The CDR3, as DNA: TGTGCCAGTAGGGTTACACCGAAGAACACTGAAGCTTTCTTT. Residues: CASRVTPKNTEAFF.

CDR3 residues: CASSFSRGGGYNEQFF. The DNA for the CDR3 is TGTGCCAGCAGCTTCTCCAGGGGCGGTGGTTACAATGAGCAGTTCTTC. The V and J genes are TRBV7-9 and TRBJ2-1, with a possible D match to TRBD1 (6 bases). Trimming cost V 3 bases and J 4 bases, with 16 bases left between them. Looked up from germline, CDR1 is SEHNR and CDR2 is FQNEAQ (reference sequence). This CDR3 is 16 amino acids long.

The gene calls are TRBV11-2 and TRBJ2-1; the match to TRBD2 covers 13 bases. Germline trimming cut 4 bases from V and 10 bases from J; bases unmatched to any gene: 10. From germline, CDR1 is SGHAT and CDR2 FQNNGV. The CDR3 length is 16 residues. The CDR3 is CASSSLGLAGAREQFF. DNA for the CDR3: TGTGCCAGCAGCTCCCTAGGACTAGCGGGAGCTCGCGAGCAGTTCTTC.

This chain joins TRBV29-1 and TRBJ1-3, with no clear D. CDR1 and CDR2 (germline): SQVTM, ANQGSEA. With 7 bases removed from V and 4 bases from J, the gap between germline ends came to 5 bases. This CDR3 has 10 amino acids. CDR3 bases: TGCAGCGCCTTCGGAAACACCATATATTTT. Its protein is CSAFGNTIYF.

This chain connects TRBV25-1 to TRBJ1-2; no clear D. V lost 3 bases to trimming and J lost 8 bases, with 7 bases between them. The germline CDR1 and CDR2 sequences are MGHDK and SYGVNS. The CDR3 contains 11 residues. CDR3 residues: CASSDSWGYTF. The CDR3 DNA sequence: TGTGCCAGCAGTGACAGTTGGGGCTACACCTTC.